This T cell receptor beta chain came from a study of identical twins. Study observations and caveats: Sequences that were beta out-of-frame showed weaker excess twin sharing. Memory repertoires showed no such pattern, whereas abundant cord blood beta clonotypes carried fewer insertions.

Germline CDR1 and CDR2: KGHDR and SFDVKD. V dropped 4 bases and J dropped 5; count of bases not matched to a gene: 6. The CDR3 sequence is 16 residues long. In the case of this clonotype: Its specificity is unknown.

A universal primer site arose from template switching, and cDNA bore unique molecular identifiers. TCRdb reprocessed the 5' RACE reads with MiXCR, giving one entry per CDR3 protein. Of roughly 470,000 distinct CDR3 sequences detected, roughly an eighth appear once; the ten largest clones hold around 0.98%. These data were also reused for a study on yellow fever vaccine responses in identical twins.

The rearrangement links TRBV24-1 to TRBJ2-2, with TRBD1 matching over 10 bases. Sequences were obtained from CD4+ T cells sorted from blood. This clonotype was sampled from a woman between 18 and 30 years old in good health. This CDR3 reads CATSDQGTGATGELFF. CDR3 DNA sequence: TGTGCCACCAGTGACCAAGGGACAGGGGCGACCGGGGAGCTGTTTTTT.